The rows below give T cell receptor beta chains drawn from one sample of a study of shared clonotypes between healthy human individuals. Only in-frame clones appear in the TCRdb table, and some are missing; sequencing was by immunoSEQ multiplex PCR. This table holds about 2 million clones, around 96% found once. Sequenced input: naive CD8+ T cells sorted from blood. The source of these receptors is a young man in good health. The conserved cysteine and the conserved F or W are not part of the CDR3 here. The order of the fields is clone size, D gene, J gene, V gene, CDR3 length, CDR3 protein. A D gene is named only where the DNA matches it firmly. For some rows the clone size is stated as once, few or many, or as a class when expanded; others skip it.

>-|-|TRBJ2-7|TRBV6-1|11
ASSDAGPYEQY
>-|TRBD1|-|TRBV29-1|11
SVEGQGSFEQY
>-|-|TRBJ1-1|TRBV13|11
ASSQASLGGAF
>-|-|TRBJ2-7|TRBV11-2|11
ASSFTGDYEQY
>-|-|TRBJ2-5|TRBV5-4|12
ASSLGWGQETQY
>-|TRBD2|TRBJ2-7|TRBV7-2|14
ASSLALGLGAYEQY
>-|-|TRBJ2-7|TRBV5-6|12
ASSVGNTAYEQY
>-|-|TRBJ2-1|TRBV7-2|11
ASSLVLENEQF
>-|TRBD2|TRBJ2-1|TRBV27|14
ASSRGTSGLYNEQF
>-|TRBD2|TRBJ2-7|TRBV5-1|14
ASSPPPGLAHYEQY
>-|-|TRBJ2-2|TRBV7-2|14
ASSPQSGEDTGELF
>-|-|TRBJ2-7|TRBV30|11
AYRAPTRYEQY
>-|-|TRBJ1-1|TRBV30|11
AWTDVRNTEAF
>-|-|TRBJ1-2|TRBV4-1|12
ASSLGPGANGYT
>-|-|TRBJ2-7|TRBV7-3|11
ASSLTPLGLWT
>once|-|TRBJ1-1|TRBV10-3|12
AISDWRTNTEAF
>-|-|TRBJ2-1|TRBV5-6|11
ASSLGGRNEQF
>-|TRBD1|TRBJ2-7|TRBV11-2|13
ASSWGTGESYEQY
>-|-|TRBJ2-2|TRBV9|15
ASSVEGMVVNTGELF
>-|TRBD2|TRBJ2-5|TRBV28|13
ASSSGGALEETQY
>-|TRBD2|TRBJ2-7|TRBV4-1|15
ASSQEDTSGVSYEQY
>-|-|TRBJ1-2|TRBV5-1|13
ASSLGSSAGYGYT
>-|-|TRBJ2-1|TRBV11-2|13
ASSSPGTPNNEQF
>-|-|TRBJ1-1|TRBV4-1|15
ASSQDPELGMNTEAF
>-|TRBD1|TRBJ2-2|TRBV6-6|13
AISVGQGNTGELF
>-|-|TRBJ2-5|TRBV6-1|13
ASEEVIESEETQY
>-|-|TRBJ1-6|TRBV19|14
ASSWADSSYNSPLH
>-|TRBD1|TRBJ1-4|TRBV4-3|13
ASSPYRGYNEKLF
>-|TRBD2|TRBJ2-7|TRBV9|14
ASSGTSGGSIYEQY
>-|-|TRBJ2-2|TRBV10-3|13
AISQKDLGTGELF
>-|-|TRBJ2-7|TRBV6-5|13
ASRGEGWFVDEQY
>-|-|TRBJ1-1|TRBV5-4|16
ASSLAFNQGKMNTEAF
>-|TRBD1|TRBJ2-7|TRBV4-1|13
ASSQAGTGDYEQY
>-|-|TRBJ2-7|TRBV9|11
ASSVWTSDEQY
>-|-|TRBJ2-7|TRBV7-8|14
ASSSQGSRASYEQY
>-|-|TRBJ1-6|TRBV4-2|11
ASSQVTNSPLH
>-|-|TRBJ1-4|TRBV4-3|13
ASSQANSLNEKLF
>-|-|TRBJ1-1|TRBV7-6|14
ASSARPEILNTEAF
>-|-|TRBJ1-1|TRBV10-3|12
AISESQGLTEAF
>-|-|TRBJ2-7|TRBV15|15
ATSSRPPQGGNYEQY
>-|TRBD1|TRBJ2-7|TRBV6-1|14
ASSAAYRGRDYEQY
>-|TRBD1|TRBJ2-3|TRBV9|12
ASSTGQGTDTQY
>-|-|TRBJ2-1|TRBV27|13
ASSLWAGSDNEQF
>-|-|TRBJ2-7|TRBV7-8|12
ASSLVGSSYEQY
>once|-|TRBJ2-7|TRBV2|11
ASSSSGAYEQY
>-|-|TRBJ2-5|TRBV4-3|13
ASSQDRGAGETQY
>-|-|TRBJ1-3|TRBV6-5|12
ASSYSEQVGPIY
>-|-|TRBJ2-2|TRBV15|14
ATSRGQGTGTGELF
>-|TRBD1|TRBJ1-2|TRBV27|12
ASSSWTGDYGYT
>-|TRBD1|TRBJ1-5|TRBV10-3|13
AISKDREGNQPQH
>-|-|TRBJ2-2|TRBV4-1|16
ASSQDPPPAENTGELF